Listed here is a single TCR beta chain. The antigen remains undetermined. Some clones are missing from TCRdb's copy, which holds only in-frame ones; the method was immunoSEQ multiplex PCR. This table has some 150,000 clones, approximately 88% appearing once. These data are taken from a study of T cell responses to AZD1222 COVID-19 vaccine. On the study more broadly: Second-dose intervals near 4 or 12 weeks were combined. Study-wide results and caveats: Among those given AZD1222, only five to seven were seropositive at baseline. Donors in the cohort were predominantly white British and more often female, and clonal diversity was possibly underestimated.

The germline CDR1 and CDR2 sequences are MNHEY and SVGEGT. The V end lost 6 bases, the J end lost 4 bases, and 7 bases lay between the germline ends. The CDR3 has 11 residues. Specimen: peripheral blood, collected on day 0 of AZD1222 vaccination. The J gene is TRBJ2-7, the V gene TRBV6-2 or TRBV6-3; no clear D gene. This receptor was taken from an adult in good health. The CDR3 here is CASSHQYEQYF. CDR3 in DNA: TGTGCCAGCAGCCACCAATACGAGCAGTACTTC.